The 12 T cell receptor beta chains below come from one sample, sequenced in a study of T cells in Graves' hyperthyroidism and ophthalmopathy. TCR beta CDR3 regions were amplified from RNA. HTBI primers drove first-round RT-PCR of the TCR CDR3. TCRdb used MiXCR to reprocess the multiplex PCR reads, holding one entry per CDR3 protein. Among about 480,000 distinct CDR3 sequences listed, about 24% were seen once. The specimen was blood. These receptors came from a woman aged 25 to 45 with Graves' ophthalmopathy.

The chain employs TRBV20-1 and TRBJ2-6; 7 nucleotides align to TRBD2. CDR3 length: 15 amino acids. V trimming: 6 bases; J trimming: 0 bases; junction bases outside the gene matches: 5. Germline assignment: CDR1 DFQATT and CDR2 SNEGSKA (reference sequence). CDR3 loop: CSAPGRGSGANVLTF. CDR3 DNA sequence: TGCAGTGCCCCGGGGAGGGGCTCTGGGGCCAACGTCCTGACTTTC.

This clonotype showed up just once. The rearrangement uses TRBV11-2 and TRBJ1-5, with no clear D. This CDR3 is 16 amino acids long. Trimming left V 0 bases short and J 3 bases short, with 12 bases between. CDR1 and CDR2 (germline): SGHAT, FQNNGV. CDR3 in amino acids: CASSLEAGQINQPQHF. The CDR3 nucleotides read TGTGCCAGCAGCTTAGAGGCTGGGCAGATCAATCAGCCCCAGCATTTT. Complete variable domain (other parts from reference TRBV11-2 and TRBJ1-5): EAGVAQSPRYKIIEKRQSVAFWCNPISGHATLYWYQQILGQGPKLLIQFQNNGVVDDSQLPKDRFSAERLKGVDSTLKIQPAKLEDSAVYLCASSLEAGQINQPQHFGDGTRLSIL.

This clonotype was recorded many times. The gene calls are TRBV5-1 and TRBJ2-7; D is uncertain. Looked up from germline, CDR1 is SGHRS and CDR2 is YFSETQ. The CDR3 is made up of 12 amino acids. V lost 4 bases and J lost 7, with 12 bases in between. CDR3 protein: CASSPGSREQYF. CDR3 nucleotides: TGCGCCAGCAGCCCCGGGTCGCGGGAGCAGTACTTC.

This chain links TRBV6-5 with TRBJ1-2, with TRBD1 matching 9 bases. The germline V gene has CDR1 MNHEY and CDR2 SVGAGI. The CDR3 loop spans 16 amino acids. With 2 bases clipped from V and 2 bases from J, the junction kept 6 bases outside the gene matches. CDR3 region: CASSYARTGDNYGYTF. CDR3 DNA: TGTGCCAGCAGTTACGCCAGGACAGGGGACAACTATGGCTACACCTTC.

This clonotype has ten or more counts. The J gene is TRBJ1-1, the V gene TRBV18, with 7 bases aligning to TRBD1. Germline V lookup: CDR1 KGHSH, CDR2 LQKENI. CDR3 size: 15 residues. Losses at the gene ends were 3 bases for V and 3 bases for J; bases not matched to a gene: 7. The CDR3 DNA sequence: TGTGCCAGCTCACCCCGCCGACAGGGAGACACTGAAGCTTTCTTT. It specifies CASSPRRQGDTEAFF.

This chain uses TRBV19 with TRBJ1-1; TRBD1 aligns across 7 bases. This CDR3 has 14 residues. With 3 bases clipped from V and 7 bases from J, the junction kept 8 bases outside the gene matches. CDR1 is LNHDA, CDR2 SQIVND, per germline (reference sequence). CDR3 in amino acids: CASSMGQPQNEAFF. The DNA for the CDR3 is TGTGCCAGTAGTATGGGACAGCCTCAAAATGAAGCTTTCTTT.

In this sample, this clonotype turned up many times. The chain links TRBV29-1 to TRBJ1-1; D remains ambiguous. Germline V gene data show CDR1 as SQVTM and CDR2 as ANQGSEA. CDR3 length: 12 residues. Trimming pared 2 bases from V and 3 bases from J, leaving 7 bases between. CDR3 amino acids: CSVEQAYTEAFF. The CDR3 DNA follows: TGCAGCGTTGAACAGGCGTACACTGAAGCTTTCTTT.

The CDR3 DNA is TGTGCCAGCAGCACAATCCAGAGCTCTGGAAACACCATATATTTT. Translating it yields CASSTIQSSGNTIYF. The chain couples TRBV6-1 to TRBJ1-3; no clear D gene. Germline V gene data show CDR1 as MNHNS and CDR2 as SASEGT. CDR3 length: 15 residues. V lost 6 bases and J 0 bases, leaving 12 bases between the germline ends.

This clonotype was observed many times. The V and J genes are TRBV4-2 and TRBJ1-2; possibly TRBD1 for D (5 bases). There are 17 residues in the CDR3. From germline, CDR1 is LGHNA and CDR2 YNFKEQ. V was shortened by 0 bases and J by 6 bases, with 20 bases between the two germline ends. The chain's CDR3 is CASSQDLVAGLSNGYTF. The CDR3 DNA reads TGTGCCAGCAGCCAAGATCTTGTCGCAGGGCTCTCTAATGGCTACACCTTC.

This clonotype was seen a handful of times. This chain joins TRBV6-2 or TRBV6-3 and TRBJ1-2; D call uncertain. V shed 5 bases and J shed 0 bases, with 7 bases lying between them. The CDR3 runs to 13 residues. CDR1 and CDR2 from the germline V gene are MNHEY and SVGEGT. CDR3 sequence (DNA): TGTGCCAGCAGTCCACTAACTAACTATGGCTACACCTTC. This gives the protein CASSPLTNYGYTF.

This clonotype occurred many times. This chain joins TRBV12-5 and TRBJ1-1; possibly TRBD1 for D (6 bases). The CDR3 is made up of 12 amino acids. V lost 3 bases, J lost 5 bases, and 7 bases lay in between. The germline V gene has CDR1 LGHNT and CDR2 FRNRAP. The CDR3 loop is CASGFGTTEAFF. CDR3 nucleotide sequence: TGTGCTAGTGGTTTCGGGACAACTGAAGCTTTCTTT.

On this clonotype itself: Lacking the conserved final phenylalanine or tryptophan, this CDR3 likely reflects a read error. The chain has TRBV2 and TRBJ2-2; 7 bases are a match to TRBD2. CDR1 and CDR2 from the germline V gene are SNHLY and FYNNEI. The CDR3 spans 14 residues. With V trimmed by 10 bases and J by 5 bases, 10 bases remained unmatched. The CDR3 coding sequence is TGTGCCACCTCTGGGGGGGGTCGGACCGGGGAGCTGTTTTTG. Residues: CATSGGGRTGELFL.